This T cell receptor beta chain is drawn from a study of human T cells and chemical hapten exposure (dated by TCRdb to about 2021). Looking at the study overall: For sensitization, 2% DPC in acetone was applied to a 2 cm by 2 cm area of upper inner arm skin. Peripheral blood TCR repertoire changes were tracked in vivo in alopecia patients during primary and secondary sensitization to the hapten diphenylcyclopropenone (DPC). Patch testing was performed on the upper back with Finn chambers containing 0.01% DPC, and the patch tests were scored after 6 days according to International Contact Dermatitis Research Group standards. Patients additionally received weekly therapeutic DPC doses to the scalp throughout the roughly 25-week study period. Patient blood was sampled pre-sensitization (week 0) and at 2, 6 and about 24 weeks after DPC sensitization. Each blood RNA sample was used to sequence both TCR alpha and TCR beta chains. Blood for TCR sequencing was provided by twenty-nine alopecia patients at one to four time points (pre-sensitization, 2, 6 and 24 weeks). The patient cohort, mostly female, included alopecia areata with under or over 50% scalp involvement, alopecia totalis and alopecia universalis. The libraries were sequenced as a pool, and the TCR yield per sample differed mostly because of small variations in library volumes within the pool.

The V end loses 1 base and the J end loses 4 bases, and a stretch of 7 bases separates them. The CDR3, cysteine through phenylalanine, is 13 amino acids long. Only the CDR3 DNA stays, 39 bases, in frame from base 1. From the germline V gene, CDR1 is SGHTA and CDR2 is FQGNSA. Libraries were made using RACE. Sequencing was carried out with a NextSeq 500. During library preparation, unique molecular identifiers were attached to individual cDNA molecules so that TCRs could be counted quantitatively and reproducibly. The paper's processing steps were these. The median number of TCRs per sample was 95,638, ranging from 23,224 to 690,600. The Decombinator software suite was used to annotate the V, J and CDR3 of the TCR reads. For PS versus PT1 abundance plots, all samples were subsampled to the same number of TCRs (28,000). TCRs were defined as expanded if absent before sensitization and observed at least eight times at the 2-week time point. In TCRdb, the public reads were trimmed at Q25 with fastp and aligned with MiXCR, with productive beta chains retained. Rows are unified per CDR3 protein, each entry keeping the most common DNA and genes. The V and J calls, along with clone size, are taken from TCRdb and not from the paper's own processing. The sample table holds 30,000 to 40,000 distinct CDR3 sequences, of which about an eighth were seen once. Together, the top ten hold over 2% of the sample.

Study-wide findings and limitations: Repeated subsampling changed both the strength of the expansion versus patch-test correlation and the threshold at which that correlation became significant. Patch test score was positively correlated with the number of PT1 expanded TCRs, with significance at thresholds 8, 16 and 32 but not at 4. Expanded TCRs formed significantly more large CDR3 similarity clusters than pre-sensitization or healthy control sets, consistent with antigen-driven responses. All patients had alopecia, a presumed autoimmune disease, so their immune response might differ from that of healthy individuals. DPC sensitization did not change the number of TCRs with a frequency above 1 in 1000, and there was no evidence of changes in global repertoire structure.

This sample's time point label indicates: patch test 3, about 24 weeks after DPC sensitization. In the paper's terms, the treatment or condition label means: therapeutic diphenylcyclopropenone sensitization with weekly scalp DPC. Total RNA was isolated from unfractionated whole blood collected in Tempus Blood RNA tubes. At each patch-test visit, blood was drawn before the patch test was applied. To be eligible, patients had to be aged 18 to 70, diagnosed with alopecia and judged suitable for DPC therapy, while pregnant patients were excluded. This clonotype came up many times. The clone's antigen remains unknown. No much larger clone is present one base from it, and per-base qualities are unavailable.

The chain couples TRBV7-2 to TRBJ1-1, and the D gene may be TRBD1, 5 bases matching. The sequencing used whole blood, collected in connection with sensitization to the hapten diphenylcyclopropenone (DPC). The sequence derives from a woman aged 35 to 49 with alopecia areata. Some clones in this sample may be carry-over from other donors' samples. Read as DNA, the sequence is TGTGCCAGCAGCTTAGAAGGGGCCACTGAAGCTTTCTTT. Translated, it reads CASSLEGATEAFF.